This TCR beta chain was sequenced for a study of CD8+ T cells in alopecia areata. General study findings and limits: For patients receiving tofacitinib, scalp clonality and expanded CD8+ clones among the top 100 significantly decreased. Association of baseline CD8+ expansion with response is uncertain owing to one nonresponder.

The J segment lost 6 bases and the V segment lost 11 bases, leaving 8 bases of the junction unmatched. CDR3 size: 12 residues. Germline loops: CDR1 MNHNS, CDR2 SASEGT. Following extraction, RNA underwent reverse transcription to cDNA, which served as the sequencing template. Sequencing used immunoSEQ multiplex PCR; TCRdb keeps in-frame clones, though not all of them. In the table there are about 210,000 clones, around three fifths of which are singletons. The sample's treatment: oral pan-JAK inhibitor, 5-10 mg twice daily. This clone was counted between two and nine times. Its matching antigen is unknown.

The chain carries TRBV6-1 and TRBJ2-7; 9 nucleotides align to TRBD1. The input for sequencing was CD4+ T cells sorted from blood, taken at week 4, from a patient treated with tofacitinib. This receptor was taken from a human donor with alopecia areata. CDR3 residues: CAVAGTGIEQYF. The CDR3 DNA reads TGTGCCGTTGCCGGGACAGGGATCGAGCAGTACTTC.